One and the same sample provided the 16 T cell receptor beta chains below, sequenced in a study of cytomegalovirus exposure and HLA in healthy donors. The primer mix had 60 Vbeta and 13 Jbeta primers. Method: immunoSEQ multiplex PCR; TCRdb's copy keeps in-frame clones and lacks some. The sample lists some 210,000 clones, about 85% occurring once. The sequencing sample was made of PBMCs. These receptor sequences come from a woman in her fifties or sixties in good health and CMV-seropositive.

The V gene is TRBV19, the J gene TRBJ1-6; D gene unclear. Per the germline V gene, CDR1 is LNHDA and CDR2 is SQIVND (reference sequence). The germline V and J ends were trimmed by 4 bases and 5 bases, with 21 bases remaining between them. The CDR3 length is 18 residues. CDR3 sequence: CASSTSPEFRYHNSPLHF. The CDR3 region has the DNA TGTGCCAGTAGTACTTCCCCGGAGTTTCGGTACCATAATTCACCCCTCCACTTT.

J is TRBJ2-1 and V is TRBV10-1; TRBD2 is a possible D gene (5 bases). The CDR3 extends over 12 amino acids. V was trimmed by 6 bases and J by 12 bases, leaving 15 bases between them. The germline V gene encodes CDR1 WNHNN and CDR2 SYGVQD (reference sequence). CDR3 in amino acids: CASRTTTWSQFF. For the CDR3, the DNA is TGCGCCAGCAGAACGACTACCTGGTCGCAGTTCTTC.

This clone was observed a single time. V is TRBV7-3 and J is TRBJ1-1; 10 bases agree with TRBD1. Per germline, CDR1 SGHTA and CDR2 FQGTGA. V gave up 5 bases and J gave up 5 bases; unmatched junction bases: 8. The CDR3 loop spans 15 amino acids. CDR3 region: CASSDRQGAHTEAFF. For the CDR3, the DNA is TGTGCCAGCAGCGATCGACAGGGGGCGCATACTGAAGCTTTCTTT.

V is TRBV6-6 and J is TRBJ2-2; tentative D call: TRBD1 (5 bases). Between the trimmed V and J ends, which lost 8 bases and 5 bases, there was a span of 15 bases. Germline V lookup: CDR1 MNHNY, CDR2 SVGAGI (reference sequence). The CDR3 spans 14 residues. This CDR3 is CASPAQGRTGELFF. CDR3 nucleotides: TGTGCCAGCCCCGCGCAGGGTCGGACCGGGGAGCTGTTTTTT.

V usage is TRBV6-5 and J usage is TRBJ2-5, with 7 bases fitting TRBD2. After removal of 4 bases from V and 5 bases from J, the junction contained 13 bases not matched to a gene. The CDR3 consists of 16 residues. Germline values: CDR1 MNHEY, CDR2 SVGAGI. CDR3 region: CASSSAKGLFGETQYF. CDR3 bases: TGTGCCAGCAGTTCCGCAAAGGGACTATTTGGGGAGACCCAGTACTTC.

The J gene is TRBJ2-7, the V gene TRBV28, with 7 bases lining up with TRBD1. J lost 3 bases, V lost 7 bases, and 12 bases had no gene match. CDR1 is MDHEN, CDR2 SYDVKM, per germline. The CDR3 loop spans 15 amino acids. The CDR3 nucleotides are TGTGCCAGCAACGAAAGGGGCAGGGGGATCTACGAGCAGTACTTC. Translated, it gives CASNERGRGIYEQYF.

CDR3 DNA sequence: TGTGCCTGGACACGCGGGACAGGGATTTTTGGGGGTCTGAACACTGAAGCTTTCTTT. This codes for CAWTRGTGIFGGLNTEAFF. This rearrangement joins TRBV30 to TRBJ1-1; 9 nucleotides match TRBD1. CDR3 length: 19 residues. V was clipped by 4 bases and J by 0 bases; unmatched bases: 18. Germline V CDR1 and CDR2: GTSNPN, SVGIG (reference sequence).

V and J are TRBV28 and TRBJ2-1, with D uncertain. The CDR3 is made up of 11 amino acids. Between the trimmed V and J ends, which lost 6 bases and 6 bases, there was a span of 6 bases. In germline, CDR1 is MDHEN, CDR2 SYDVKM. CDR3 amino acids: CASSPFNEQFF. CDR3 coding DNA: TGTGCCAGCAGCCCATTCAATGAGCAGTTCTTC.

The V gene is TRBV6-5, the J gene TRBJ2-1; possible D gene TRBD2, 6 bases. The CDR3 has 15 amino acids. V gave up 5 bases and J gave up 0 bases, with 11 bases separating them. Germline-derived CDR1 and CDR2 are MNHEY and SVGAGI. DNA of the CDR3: TGTGCCAGCAGTCCTTTACTAGCCTCCTACAATGAGCAGTTCTTC. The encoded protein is CASSPLLASYNEQFF.

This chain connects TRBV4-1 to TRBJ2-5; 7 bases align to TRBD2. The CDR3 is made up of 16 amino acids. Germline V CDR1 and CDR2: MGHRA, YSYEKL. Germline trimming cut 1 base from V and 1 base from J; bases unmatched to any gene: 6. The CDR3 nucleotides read TGCGCCAGCAGCCAAGGACACGGGGGGTCCCAAGAGACCCAGTACTTC. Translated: CASSQGHGGSQETQYF.

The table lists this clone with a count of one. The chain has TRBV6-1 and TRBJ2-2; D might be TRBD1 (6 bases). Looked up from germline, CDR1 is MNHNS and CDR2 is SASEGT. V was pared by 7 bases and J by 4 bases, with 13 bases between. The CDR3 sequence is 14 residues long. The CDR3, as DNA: TGTGCCAGCATTATGACAGGTCCCACCGGGGAGCTGTTTTTT. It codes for CASIMTGPTGELFF.

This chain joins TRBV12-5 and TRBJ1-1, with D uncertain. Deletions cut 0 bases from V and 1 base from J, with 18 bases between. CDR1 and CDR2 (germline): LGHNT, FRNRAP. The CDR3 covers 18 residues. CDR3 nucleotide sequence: TGTGCTAGTGGTTTGGTGGCAGAAAAATACTATCGGAACACTGAAGCTTTCTTT. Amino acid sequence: CASGLVAEKYYRNTEAFF.

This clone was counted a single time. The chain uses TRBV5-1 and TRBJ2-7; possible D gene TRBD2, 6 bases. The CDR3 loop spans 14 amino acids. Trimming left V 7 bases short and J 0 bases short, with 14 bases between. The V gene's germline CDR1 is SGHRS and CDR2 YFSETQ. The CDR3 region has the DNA TGCGCCAGCCGGTTTGGCGGGGCCTCCTACGAGCAGTACTTC. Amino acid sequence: CASRFGGASYEQYF.

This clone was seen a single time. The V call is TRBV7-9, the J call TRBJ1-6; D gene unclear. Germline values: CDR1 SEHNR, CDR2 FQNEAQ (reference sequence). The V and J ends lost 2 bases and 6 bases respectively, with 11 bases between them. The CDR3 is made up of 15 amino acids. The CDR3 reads CASSLLGGVNSPLHF. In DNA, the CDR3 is TGTGCCAGCAGCTTATTGGGAGGAGTTAATTCACCCCTCCACTTT.

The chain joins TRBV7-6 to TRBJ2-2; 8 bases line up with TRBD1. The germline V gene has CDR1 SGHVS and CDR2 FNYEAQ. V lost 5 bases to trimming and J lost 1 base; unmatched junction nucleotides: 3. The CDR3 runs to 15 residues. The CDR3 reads CASSPGQGNTGELFF. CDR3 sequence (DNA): TGTGCCAGCAGCCCAGGACAGGGGAACACCGGGGAGCTGTTTTTT.

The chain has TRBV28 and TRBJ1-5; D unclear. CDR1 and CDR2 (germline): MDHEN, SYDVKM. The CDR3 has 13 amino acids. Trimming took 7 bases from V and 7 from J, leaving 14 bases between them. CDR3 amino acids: CASTYDAEQPQHF. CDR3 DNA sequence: TGTGCCAGCACTTATGACGCGGAGCAGCCCCAGCATTTT.